Described below is a single T cell receptor beta chain sequence and its context. Researchers ran the PCR with 60 Vbeta and 13 Jbeta primers. Some clones are missing from TCRdb's copy, which holds only in-frame ones; the method was immunoSEQ multiplex PCR. Here the sample spans around 50,000 clones, about 71% being singletons. Trimming pared 4 bases from V and 2 bases from J, leaving 12 bases between. The length of the CDR3 is 15 residues. Germline V lookup: CDR1 SGHRS, CDR2 YFSETQ. The sample belongs to a study of cytomegalovirus exposure and HLA in healthy donors. The sequenced sample consisted of PBMCs. This receptor was taken from a woman in her forties or fifties in good health and CMV-seropositive. The gene calls are TRBV5-1 and TRBJ2-2, with D perhaps matching TRBD2 (6 bases). CDR3 amino acids: CASSTGLINTGELFF. The CDR3 nucleotides are TGCGCCAGCAGCACGGGACTCATTAACACCGGGGAGCTGTTTTTT.